One and the same sample provided the 29 T cell receptor beta chains below, sequenced in a study of blood T cell repertoires in COVID-19. Libraries were prepared by immunoSEQ multiplex PCR; TCRdb keeps only in-frame clonotypes and omits some of them. The sample carries more than 200,000 clones, 75% to 90% recorded once. Sequenced input: peripheral blood. These receptors all come from a young man with active or convalescent COVID-19.

This clone has only a few counts. The J gene is TRBJ1-6, the V gene TRBV18; D is possibly TRBD1 (6 bases). Deletions cut 4 bases from V and 8 bases from J, with 12 bases between. CDR1 and CDR2 from the germline V gene are KGHSH and LQKENI. This CDR3 region has 14 residues. For the CDR3, the DNA is TGTGCCAGCTCACGGGGACAACCCGATTCACCCCTCCACTTT. Amino acids: CASSRGQPDSPLHF.

The gene calls are TRBV24-1 and TRBJ1-4; TRBD1 matches 8 bases. CDR1 and CDR2 from the germline V gene are KGHDR and SFDVKD. Unmatched junction bases numbered 9, after V lost 0 bases and J lost 7 bases. CDR3 size: 17 residues. The CDR3 spells CATSDLDQGARIEKLFF. In DNA, the CDR3 is TGTGCCACCAGTGATTTGGATCAGGGGGCGCGGATTGAAAAACTGTTTTTT.

V gene TRBV9 combines with J gene TRBJ1-2; D unresolved. Trimming stripped 3 bases from V and 4 bases from J, with 10 bases between. Per the germline V gene, CDR1 is SGDLS and CDR2 is YYNGEE. CDR3 size: 13 residues. CDR3 protein: CASSGGLAYGYTF. DNA of the CDR3: TGTGCCAGCAGCGGCGGACTAGCCTATGGCTACACCTTC.

J is TRBJ1-5 and V is TRBV19; a possible D gene is TRBD1 (6 bases). Germline V lookup: CDR1 LNHDA, CDR2 SQIVND (reference sequence). The V end lost 2 bases, the J end lost 6 bases, and 14 bases lay between the germline ends. This CDR3 is 15 amino acids long. Written as DNA, the CDR3 is TGTGCCAGTAGTATAAGTGGCGAGGGGGTTCAGCCCCAGCATTTT. Residues: CASSISGEGVQPQHF.

This chain uses TRBV18 with TRBJ2-3; weak D call: TRBD1 (5 bases). The CDR3 loop spans 12 amino acids. V lost 3 bases and J lost 6, with 7 bases in between. The germline V gene encodes CDR1 KGHSH and CDR2 LQKENI. CDR3 in amino acids: CASSPTGDTQYF. The CDR3 region has the DNA TGTGCCAGCTCACCCACAGGCGATACGCAGTATTTT. Variable domain in full (rest from reference TRBV18 and TRBJ2-3): NAGVMQNPRHLVRRRGQEARLRCSPMKGHSHVYWYRQLPEEGLKFMVYLQKENIIDESGMPKERFSAEFPKEGPSILRIQQVVRGDSAAYFCASSPTGDTQYFGPGTRLTVL.

V is TRBV6-2 or TRBV6-3 and J is TRBJ1-1, with D tentatively TRBD1 (6 bases). From germline, CDR1 is MNHEY and CDR2 SVGEGT. Trimming left V 2 bases short and J 4 bases short, with 11 bases between. The CDR3 runs to 14 residues. CDR3 protein: CASSYPQGSTEAFF. The CDR3 DNA is TGTGCCAGCAGTTACCCACAGGGTTCCACTGAAGCTTTCTTT.

The rearrangement uses TRBV12-5 and TRBJ1-4; 7 bases line up with TRBD1. Germline V CDR1 and CDR2: LGHNT, FRNRAP. This CDR3 has 14 amino acids. Trimming removed 7 bases from V and 7 bases from J; junction bases left unmatched: 9. The CDR3 coding sequence is TGTGCTAGTGCCGGGGACAGTATTGTTGAAAAACTGTTTTTT. Its protein product is CASAGDSIVEKLFF.

J is TRBJ2-5 and V is TRBV5-1; 7 bases fit TRBD1. The CDR3 runs to 15 residues. Per the germline V gene, CDR1 is SGHRS and CDR2 is YFSETQ. V lost 4 bases and J lost 1; bases outside the gene matches: 7. As DNA, the CDR3 is TGCGCCAGCAGCCGGGACAGCCGATTCCAAGAGACCCAGTACTTC. This encodes CASSRDSRFQETQYF.

This chain connects TRBV5-1 to TRBJ2-3; D uncertain. The length of the CDR3 is 15 residues. Germline lookup yields CDR1 SGHRS and CDR2 YFSETQ. V was cut by 0 bases and J by 2 bases, with 10 bases left in between. CDR3 nucleotide sequence: TGCGCCAGCAGCTTGGGTCACGGTAACACAGATACGCAGTATTTT. Amino acid sequence: CASSLGHGNTDTQYF.

The CDR3 coding sequence is TGTGCCAGCAGTGCTGACAGGGATGACTATGGCTACACCTTC. This encodes CASSADRDDYGYTF. The gene calls are TRBV2 and TRBJ1-2; 7 bases map to TRBD1. The CDR3 length is 14 residues. V was pared by 4 bases and J by 3 bases, with 5 bases of the junction left unmatched. Germline CDR1 and CDR2: SNHLY and FYNNEI.

This clone was picked up one time. The chain recombines TRBV4-2 with TRBJ2-7; 11 bases fit TRBD1. CDR3 length equals 17 residues. Trimming took 1 base from V and 1 from J; bases not matched to a gene: 6. Per the germline V gene, CDR1 is LGHNA and CDR2 is YNFKEQ. The CDR3 bases are TGTGCCAGCAGCCAAGTCCTGGGGACAGGGGGTTCCTACGAGCAGTACTTC. Protein product: CASSQVLGTGGSYEQYF.

CDR3 nucleotides: TGCGCCAGCAGCTTGCGACGGGAGGTAGGTGAAAAACTGTTTTTT. Its translation: CASSLRREVGEKLFF. The chain is built from TRBV5-1 and TRBJ1-4; D gene uncertain. The CDR3 loop spans 15 amino acids. Germline V gene data show CDR1 as SGHRS and CDR2 as YFSETQ. The V end lost 1 base, the J end lost 7 bases, and 14 bases lay between the germline ends.

In nucleotides, the CDR3 is TGTGCCAGCAGCCGTGGGACTAGCCCCACGTTGGAGACCCAGTACTTC. Its protein is CASSRGTSPTLETQYF. The chain uses TRBV7-2 and TRBJ2-5, with TRBD2 matching 9 bases. Germline CDR1 SGHTA, CDR2 FQGNSA. This CDR3 has 16 residues. The trim removed 5 bases at V and 5 bases at J, leaving 12 bases unmatched.

About this clone itself: Other DNA sequences from this sample encode an identical CDR3 as well. The CDR3 region is CASSDTGGNYGYTF. The CDR3 DNA sequence: TGTGCCAGCAGTGATACAGGCGGCAACTATGGCTACACCTTC. The chain joins TRBV2 to TRBJ1-2, with D perhaps TRBD1 (5 bases). The CDR3 runs to 14 residues. The V gene lost 3 bases and the J gene lost 2 bases, with 10 bases spanning the gap. The germline CDR1 and CDR2 sequences are SNHLY and FYNNEI. The full variable domain, with the rest looked up from reference TRBV2 and TRBJ1-2, is EPEVTQTPSHQVTQMGQEVILRCVPISNHLYFYWYRQILGQKVEFLVSFYNNEISEKSEIFDDQFSVERPDGSNFTLKIRSTKLEDSAMYFCASSDTGGNYGYTFGSGTRLTVV.

The rearrangement joins TRBV14 to TRBJ2-1; D gene unclear. The length of the CDR3 is 14 residues. CDR1 is SGHDN and CDR2 is FVKESK in the germline V gene. The V end was cut by 4 bases, the J end by 2 bases, with 9 bases between. The CDR3 region is CASSPTVTYNEQFF. CDR3 sequence (DNA): TGTGCCAGCAGCCCGACTGTTACCTACAATGAGCAGTTCTTC.

The gene calls are TRBV6-2 or TRBV6-3 and TRBJ1-6, with D hard to call. Trimming took off 0 bases at V and 7 bases at J, with 7 bases between the two ends. Germline loops: CDR1 MNHEY, CDR2 SVGEGT. The CDR3 has 14 amino acids. CDR3 nucleotide sequence: TGTGCCAGCAGTTACTCCTATAGAAATTCACCCCTCCACTTT. Translation: CASSYSYRNSPLHF.

V is TRBV5-6 and J is TRBJ1-5; TRBD1 is a possible D gene (6 bases). The CDR3 is 14 amino acids. Deletions cut 1 base from V and 3 bases from J, with 8 bases between. Germline V gene sequence: CDR1 SGHDT, CDR2 YYEEEE. The CDR3 here is CASSLRGTNQPQHF. CDR3 bases: TGTGCCAGCAGCTTGAGGGGGACCAATCAGCCCCAGCATTTT.

The rearrangement uses TRBV6-1 and TRBJ1-6; 7 positions agree with TRBD1. V lost 4 bases and J lost 6; bases outside the gene matches: 6. The CDR3 totals 15 residues. CDR1 and CDR2 (germline): MNHNS, SASEGT. CDR3 amino acids: CASSGADRVNSPLHF. Here the CDR3 DNA reads TGTGCCAGCAGTGGAGCCGACAGGGTTAATTCACCCCTCCACTTT.

The count of this clone is one. J is TRBJ2-2 and V is TRBV7-2; TRBD1 matches 9 bases. This CDR3 spans 15 amino acids. V lost 2 bases and J lost 9; bases outside the gene matches: 7. Germline assignment: CDR1 SGHTA and CDR2 FQGNSA. CDR3 in amino acids: CASSLRQGVSRELFF. The CDR3 DNA reads TGTGCCAGCAGCTTACGACAGGGGGTTAGCCGGGAGCTGTTTTTT.

This chain uses TRBV11-2 with TRBJ2-2, with 11 bases lining up with TRBD1. Per the germline V gene, CDR1 is SGHAT and CDR2 is FQNNGV. V shed 4 bases, J shed 4 bases, and the junction held 2 bases outside the gene matches. The CDR3 is made up of 15 amino acids. CDR3 protein: CASSWDRGSTGELFF. In DNA, the CDR3 is TGTGCCAGCAGCTGGGACAGGGGGAGCACCGGGGAGCTGTTTTTT.

The chain couples TRBV7-2 to TRBJ2-1; 14 bases are shared with TRBD2. The CDR3 runs to 17 residues. Germline V gene lookup returns CDR1 SGHTA and CDR2 FQGNSA. Losses at the gene ends were 2 bases for V and 9 bases for J; bases not matched to a gene: 9. CDR3 DNA: TGTGCCAGCAGCTTACCCCCGACTAGCGGGGGGGCCGTTGAGCAGTTCTTC. This encodes CASSLPPTSGGAVEQFF.

V gene TRBV11-3 combines with J gene TRBJ2-1; 9 bases match TRBD2. The CDR3 has 17 amino acids. The germline V gene encodes CDR1 SGHNT and CDR2 YENEEA. The ends lost 3 bases at V and 8 bases at J; junction bases unmatched: 14. The CDR3: CASSFGSIAGAAHEQFF. DNA of the CDR3: TGTGCCAGCAGCTTTGGGTCAATAGCGGGGGCTGCTCATGAGCAGTTCTTC.

This chain uses TRBV6-5 with TRBJ1-5; D ambiguous. Looked up from germline, CDR1 is MNHEY and CDR2 is SVGAGI. The CDR3 sequence is 15 residues long. The V and J ends lost 4 bases and 7 bases respectively, with 17 bases between them. The CDR3 spells CASSSQLNTRQPQHF. CDR3 DNA: TGTGCCAGCAGTTCTCAGCTGAACACGAGGCAGCCCCAGCATTTT.

This clone came up a few times. V and J are TRBV19 and TRBJ2-1, with D unclear. This CDR3 has 15 residues. Trimming left V 5 bases short and J 5 bases short, with 16 bases between. Germline V gives CDR1 LNHDA, CDR2 SQIVND (reference sequence). The CDR3 reads CASSGGADDDNEQFF. The CDR3, as DNA: TGTGCCAGTAGTGGTGGAGCAGATGACGACAATGAGCAGTTCTTC.

The chain carries TRBV27 and TRBJ1-1; TRBD1 is a possible D gene (5 bases). Germline V gene data show CDR1 as MNHEY and CDR2 as SMNVEV (reference sequence). The CDR3 loop spans 16 amino acids. Trimming shortened V by 6 bases and J by 6 bases, and 23 bases separated the two germline ends. For the CDR3, the DNA is TGTGCCAGCAGATCACCTAATAAGGAGGGACCCCCTGAAGCTTTCTTT. Translated, it gives CASRSPNKEGPPEAFF.

The CDR3 coding sequence is TGTGCCAGCAGTTTCGGGCTAGCGGGTGGGCCGTTTAGCACAGATACGCAGTATTTT. This encodes CASSFGLAGGPFSTDTQYF. The rearrangement links TRBV28 to TRBJ2-3, with 8 bases fitting TRBD2. The CDR3 contains 19 residues. The V gene's germline CDR1 is MDHEN and CDR2 SYDVKM. V lost 3 bases and J lost 0; bases outside the gene matches: 14.

The chain has TRBV4-3 and TRBJ1-2, with 7 bases identical to TRBD1. The junction had 5 bases not matched to a gene; V was cut back by 0 bases and J by 4 bases. Germline V lookup: CDR1 LGHNA, CDR2 YSLEER. CDR3 length equals 15 residues. CDR3 in DNA: TGCGCCAGCAGCCAAGATAGGGGACAGTTCTATGGCTACACCTTC. It specifies CASSQDRGQFYGYTF.

This clone came up once. Here the CDR3 reads CASSFGTFTEKLFF. CDR3 DNA: TGTGCCAGCAGCTTCGGGACATTTACCGAAAAACTGTTTTTT. The chain links TRBV2 to TRBJ1-4; D is possibly TRBD1 (6 bases). The CDR3 has 14 amino acids. V was trimmed by 6 bases and J by 8 bases, leaving 16 bases between them. Germline CDR1 and CDR2: SNHLY and FYNNEI. Full variable domain (remainder filled in from reference TRBV2 and TRBJ1-4): EPEVTQTPSHQVTQMGQEVILRCVPISNHLYFYWYRQILGQKVEFLVSFYNNEISEKSEIFDDQFSVERPDGSNFTLKIRSTKLEDSAMYFCASSFGTFTEKLFFGSGTQLSVL.

A remark on this clone: The same CDR3 can be traced to other DNA sequences in this sample. V gene TRBV19 combines with J gene TRBJ2-1; unclear D gene. Germline lookup yields CDR1 LNHDA and CDR2 SQIVND (reference sequence). V was trimmed by 10 bases and J by 1 base, leaving 8 bases between them. The CDR3 is made up of 12 amino acids. The DNA for the CDR3 is TGTGCCACCCGGCGGTCCTACAATGAGCAGTTCTTC. It encodes CATRRSYNEQFF.